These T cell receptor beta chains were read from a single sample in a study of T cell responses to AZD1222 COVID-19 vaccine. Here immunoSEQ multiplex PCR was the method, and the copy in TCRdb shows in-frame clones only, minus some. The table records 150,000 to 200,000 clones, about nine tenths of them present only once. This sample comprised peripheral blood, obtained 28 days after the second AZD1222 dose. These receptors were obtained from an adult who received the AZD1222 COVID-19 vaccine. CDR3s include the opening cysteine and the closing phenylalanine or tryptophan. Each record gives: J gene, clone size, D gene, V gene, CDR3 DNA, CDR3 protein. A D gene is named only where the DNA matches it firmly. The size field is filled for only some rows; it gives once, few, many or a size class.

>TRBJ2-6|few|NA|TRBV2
TGTGCCAGCAGTGAACAAGCCAACGTCCTGACTTTC
CASSEQANVLTF
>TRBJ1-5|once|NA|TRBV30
TGTGCCTGGAGTGTACAGGACGGTCAGCCCCAGCATTTT
CAWSVQDGQPQHF
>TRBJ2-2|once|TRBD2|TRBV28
TGTGCCAGCAGTTTAAAGCCTACTAGCGGGAGAGGGACCGGGGAGCTGTTTTTT
CASSLKPTSGRGTGELFF
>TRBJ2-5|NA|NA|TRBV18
TGTGCCAGCTCATCCCAAAGGGGCGGGGAAGGGACCCAGTACTTC
CASSSQRGGEGTQYF
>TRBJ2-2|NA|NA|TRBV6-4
TGTGCCAGCAGCCCCTCAGATACCGGGGAGCTGTTTTTT
CASSPSDTGELFF
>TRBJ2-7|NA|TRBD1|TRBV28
TGTGCCAGCAGACCACAACAGGGGGCGGGGGAGCAGTACTTC
CASRPQQGAGEQYF
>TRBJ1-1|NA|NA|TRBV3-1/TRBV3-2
TGTGCCAGCAGCCAAGATCCTTCACGGGCTTTCTTT
CASSQDPSRAFF
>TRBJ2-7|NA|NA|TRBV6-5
TGTGCCAGCAGTTACTCAGGAATAACACCGAGGGACGAGCAGTACTTC
CASSYSGITPRDEQYF
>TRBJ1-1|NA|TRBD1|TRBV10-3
TGTGCCATCAGTGAGTTGGGACAGGGGGCGCGAAGTACTGAAGCTTTCTTT
CAISELGQGARSTEAFF
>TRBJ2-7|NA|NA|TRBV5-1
TGCGCCAGCAGCTGGGGACCGACGGGAGAGCAGTACTTC
CASSWGPTGEQYF
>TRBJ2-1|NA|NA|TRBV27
TGTGCCAGCAGTTTTGGCCGGGAGCAGTTCTTC
CASSFGREQFF
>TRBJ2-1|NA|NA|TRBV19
TGTGCCAGTAGTATAGAACCCGGCGGTTACAATGAGCAGTTCTTC
CASSIEPGGYNEQFF
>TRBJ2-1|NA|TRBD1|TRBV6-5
TGTGCCAGCAGCAAACAGGGGGGCAATGAGCAGTTCTTC
CASSKQGGNEQFF
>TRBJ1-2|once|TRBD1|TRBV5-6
TGTGCCAGCAGCGTTGACAGGGGGCGTGCCTATGGCTACACCTTC
CASSVDRGRAYGYTF
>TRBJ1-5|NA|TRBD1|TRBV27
TGTGCCAGCAGACGAGGGACAGGGGGACTACAGCCCCAGCATTTT
CASRRGTGGLQPQHF
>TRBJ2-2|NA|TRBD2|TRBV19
TGTGCCAGTAGTATCGAGCCCCCCGGGACTAGCTTGAACACCGGGGAGCTGTTTTTT
CASSIEPPGTSLNTGELFF
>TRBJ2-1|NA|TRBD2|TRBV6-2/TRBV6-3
TGTGCCAGCAGTTTAGCGGGAGGAACTAATGAGCAGTTCTTC
CASSLAGGTNEQFF
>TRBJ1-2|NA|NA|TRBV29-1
TGCAGCGTCGCGGACGGGATGAGCTATGGCTACACCTTC
CSVADGMSYGYTF
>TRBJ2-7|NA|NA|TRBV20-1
TGCAGTGCCAACGAGAGATACGAGCAGTACTTC
CSANERYEQYF
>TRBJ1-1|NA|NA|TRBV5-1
TGCGCCAGCAGCTTGTCTATCGATCTCTTGAACACTGAAGCTTTCTTT
CASSLSIDLLNTEAFF
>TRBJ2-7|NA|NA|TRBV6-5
TGTGCCAGCACCAGAGGGCCGGATTACGAGCAGTACTTC
CASTRGPDYEQYF
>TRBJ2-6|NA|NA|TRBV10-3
TGTGCCACAGGACAGAACTCTGGGGCCAACGTCCTGACTTTC
CATGQNSGANVLTF